One sample yielded the 22 T cell receptor beta chains listed below, sequenced in a study of blood T cell repertoires in COVID-19. TCRdb keeps only in-frame clones here, not all; method: immunoSEQ multiplex PCR. Among 170,000 or so clones listed, roughly 90% were seen once. The sequenced sample was peripheral blood. These receptors came from a man between 50 and 59 years old with acute or convalescent COVID-19.

V is TRBV7-8 and J is TRBJ1-2; D uncertain. The CDR3 has 13 residues. Per the germline V gene, CDR1 is SGHVS and CDR2 is FQNEAQ. V was shortened by 1 base and J by 6 bases, with 9 bases between the two germline ends. CDR3 DNA sequence: TGTGCCAGCAGCTTAGGATTAGTTGATGGCTACACCTTC. This sequence encodes CASSLGLVDGYTF.

CDR3 nucleotide sequence: TGTGCCAGCAGCCAAGTGGGCTCGGGGGTTGGTGGCTACACCTTC. Residues: CASSQVGSGVGGYTF. This rearrangement joins TRBV4-2 to TRBJ1-2, with D maybe TRBD1 (5 bases). This CDR3 spans 15 amino acids. CDR1 and CDR2 (germline): LGHNA, YNFKEQ. The V end was cut by 1 base, the J end by 7 bases, with 16 bases between.

The chain employs TRBV18 and TRBJ1-2; 10 nucleotides agree with TRBD1. V shed 6 bases, J shed 4 bases, and the junction held 8 bases outside the gene matches. CDR1 and CDR2 from the germline V gene are KGHSH and LQKENI. The CDR3 has 15 amino acids. CDR3 DNA: TGTGCCAGCTCCGGGACAGGGGCGGTATCCTATGGCTACACCTTC. Translated, it gives CASSGTGAVSYGYTF. The complete variable domain, with remaining parts taken from reference TRBV18 and TRBJ1-2, reads NAGVMQNPRHLVRRRGQEARLRCSPMKGHSHVYWYRQLPEEGLKFMVYLQKENIIDESGMPKERFSAEFPKEGPSILRIQQVVRGDSAAYFCASSGTGAVSYGYTFGSGTRLTVV.

This clone was seen only once. The chain carries TRBV18 and TRBJ1-5, with 7 bases lining up with TRBD1. Trimming cost V 2 bases and J 3 bases; bases outside gene matches: 4. CDR1 is KGHSH and CDR2 is LQKENI in the germline V gene. CDR3 size: 15 residues. The CDR3 DNA reads as TGTGCCAGCTCACCAGAGGGACAGATCAATCAGCCCCAGCATTTT. Translating it yields CASSPEGQINQPQHF.

V gene TRBV7-9 combines with J gene TRBJ2-2; possibly TRBD1 for D (6 bases). The CDR3 contains 16 residues. V lost 0 bases, J lost 1 base, and 9 bases lay in between. Germline lookup yields CDR1 SEHNR and CDR2 FQNEAQ (reference sequence). Here the CDR3 reads CASSLAGDKNTGELFF. DNA for the CDR3: TGTGCCAGCAGCTTAGCGGGGGACAAGAACACCGGGGAGCTGTTTTTT.

The chain recombines TRBV27 with TRBJ2-3, with D tentatively TRBD2 (5 bases). Looked up from germline, CDR1 is MNHEY and CDR2 is SMNVEV (reference sequence). The CDR3 is 16 amino acids. Trimming left V 5 bases short and J 0 bases short, with 15 bases between. CDR3 sequence reads: CASSPARAESTDTQYF. The CDR3 nucleotides are TGTGCCAGCAGTCCTGCGAGGGCGGAGAGCACAGATACGCAGTATTTT.

On this clone: Other DNA sequences from this sample encode an identical CDR3 as well. This sequence joins TRBV5-5 and TRBJ2-7, with D unclear. V was pared by 0 bases and J by 1 base, with 5 bases between. In germline, CDR1 is SGHKS, CDR2 YYEKEE (reference sequence). The CDR3 covers 13 residues. The CDR3 sequence: CASSLAGSYEQYF. CDR3 bases: TGTGCCAGCAGCTTGGCCGGTTCCTACGAGCAGTACTTC.

The chain employs TRBV19 and TRBJ1-5; D is undetermined. V was pared by 6 bases and J by 6 bases, with 12 bases between. This CDR3 has 13 amino acids. CDR1 is LNHDA and CDR2 is SQIVND in the germline V gene (reference sequence). The CDR3 loop is CASSPGRSQPQHF. In DNA form, the CDR3 reads TGTGCCAGTAGCCCCGGAAGGAGTCAGCCCCAGCATTTT.

V and J are TRBV27 and TRBJ2-1, with 7 bases lining up with TRBD1. The CDR3 loop spans 14 amino acids. The germline gives CDR1 MNHEY, CDR2 SMNVEV (reference sequence). The trim removed 7 bases at V and 5 bases at J, leaving 8 bases unmatched. The CDR3 nucleotides are TGTGCCAGCAATCTCCGGGACAGAAACAATGAGCAGTTCTTC. Translated, it gives CASNLRDRNNEQFF.

The chain is built from TRBV6-4 and TRBJ1-2, with D possibly TRBD1 on 6 matching bases. Germline V gene sequence: CDR1 MRHNA, CDR2 SNTAGT. The ends were cut back, 2 bases at V and 7 bases at J, with 11 bases in the middle. The CDR3 is made up of 13 amino acids. The CDR3: CASSDPGQIGYTF. As DNA, the CDR3 is TGTGCCAGCAGTGACCCCGGACAGATTGGCTACACCTTC.

The chain joins TRBV28 to TRBJ1-5; a weak D match, TRBD1 (6 bases). V was trimmed by 2 bases and J by 4 bases, leaving 9 bases between them. Germline V gene sequence: CDR1 MDHEN, CDR2 SYDVKM. The CDR3 sequence is 14 residues long. CDR3 loop: CASSLTDRNQPQHF. Written as DNA, the CDR3 is TGTGCCAGCAGTTTAACCGACAGGAATCAGCCCCAGCATTTT.

V is TRBV28 and J is TRBJ2-1; 8 bases agree with TRBD2. The germline gives CDR1 MDHEN, CDR2 SYDVKM. There are 17 residues in the CDR3. J lost 6 bases, V lost 5 bases, and 15 bases had no gene match. The CDR3 coding sequence is TGTGCCAGCAGTCTAATCGCAACCTCGGGAGGGACCAATGAGCAGTTCTTC. Its protein product is CASSLIATSGGTNEQFF.

This clone appeared once. The CDR3 region has the DNA TGTGCCAGCAGTTTATGGACTAGCGGGAGTAATGAGCAGTTCTTC. Its protein product is CASSLWTSGSNEQFF. This chain uses TRBV28 with TRBJ2-1; 12 bases fit TRBD2. The CDR3 covers 15 residues. Germline V gene data show CDR1 as MDHEN and CDR2 as SYDVKM. J gave up 7 bases and V 0 bases, and 1 base lay outside the gene matches.

The chain recombines TRBV28 with TRBJ1-4; maybe TRBD1 (6 bases). This CDR3 comprises 15 residues. V was pared by 5 bases and J by 4 bases, with 14 bases between. Germline lookup yields CDR1 MDHEN and CDR2 SYDVKM. The CDR3 DNA is TGTGCCAGCAGTGGGTCGACAGGAGATAATGAAAAACTGTTTTTT. This sequence encodes CASSGSTGDNEKLFF.

The chain has TRBV7-9 and TRBJ2-5; tentative D call: TRBD2 (5 bases). Germline V gene data show CDR1 as SEHNR and CDR2 as FQNEAQ (reference sequence). Trimming left V 1 base short and J 4 bases short, with 7 bases between. This CDR3 is 13 amino acids long. CDR3: CASSLGLAETQYF. In DNA form, the CDR3 reads TGTGCCAGCAGCTTAGGGCTAGCAGAGACCCAGTACTTC.

V and J are TRBV2 and TRBJ2-1; D unresolved. The ends were cut back, 2 bases at V and 1 base at J, with 9 bases in the middle. Germline CDR1 reads SNHLY; CDR2 reads FYNNEI. CDR3 length: 15 residues. For the CDR3, the DNA is TGTGCCAGCAGTGAAACGGCAGGTTCCTACAATGAGCAGTTCTTC. Translating it yields CASSETAGSYNEQFF.

The rearrangement joins TRBV6-5 to TRBJ2-2, with 7 positions matching TRBD2. Germline V gives CDR1 MNHEY, CDR2 SVGAGI. After removal of 6 bases from V and 11 bases from J, the junction contained 15 bases not matched to a gene. There are 15 residues in the CDR3. The CDR3 protein is CASRPPGGWIVELFF. The CDR3 DNA reads TGTGCCAGCAGGCCCCCCGGGGGGTGGATCGTAGAGCTGTTTTTT.

This chain links TRBV9 with TRBJ2-1, with 7 bases matching TRBD2. Germline CDR1 SGDLS, CDR2 YYNGEE. This CDR3 comprises 13 residues. The V gene end was trimmed by 2 bases and the J gene end by 12 bases; junction bases not matched to a gene: 8. The DNA for the CDR3 is TGTGCCAGCAGCGTGGGGGGAGGGCCAAGGCAGTTCTTC. Its protein is CASSVGGGPRQFF.

This rearrangement joins TRBV5-5 to TRBJ1-4; D is unclear. The CDR3 has 13 residues. Germline CDR1 is SGHKS and CDR2 is YYEKEE (reference sequence). V lost 4 bases and J 1 base, leaving 5 bases between the germline ends. CDR3 in amino acids: CASSLLTNEKLFF. The CDR3 coding sequence is TGTGCCAGCAGCCTCTTAACTAATGAAAAACTGTTTTTT.

The chain links TRBV7-2 to TRBJ1-4, with D possibly matching TRBD1 (5 bases). With 1 base removed from V and 4 bases from J, the gap between germline ends came to 7 bases. The CDR3 runs to 14 residues. Germline V lookup: CDR1 SGHTA, CDR2 FQGNSA. CDR3 sequence reads: CASSLGQSNEKLFF. CDR3 DNA: TGTGCCAGCAGCTTAGGACAGAGTAATGAAAAACTGTTTTTT.

The rearrangement uses TRBV27 and TRBJ2-1, with 9 bases that match TRBD2. The V gene's germline CDR1 is MNHEY and CDR2 SMNVEV (reference sequence). CDR3 size: 15 residues. Trimming cost V 6 bases and J 4 bases; bases outside gene matches: 7. Here the CDR3 DNA reads TGTGCCAGCAGCTTGGCTAGCGGGGTGTACAATGAGCAGTTCTTC. It is translated as CASSLASGVYNEQFF.

This chain uses TRBV9 with TRBJ1-3, with D uncertain. This CDR3 spans 14 amino acids. In germline, CDR1 is SGDLS, CDR2 YYNGEE. V shed 3 bases and J shed 7 bases, with 14 bases lying between them. The CDR3 reads CASSAPTRSNTIYF. As DNA, the CDR3 is TGTGCCAGCAGCGCCCCCACTCGATCCAACACCATATATTTT.